The following is a T cell receptor beta chain sequence with its context. The target antigen is unknown. Treatment meaning: 10-day PBMC culture with coronavirus spike peptide pools or control peptides (ViraFEST assay). V was shortened by 6 bases and J by 7 bases, with 12 bases between the two germline ends. CDR1 MDHEN and CDR2 SYDVKM come from the germline V gene. The CDR3 consists of 12 residues. An Oncomine TCR Beta short-read assay was used to sequence the DNA from cultured CD4+ T cells. TCRdb re-analysed the PCR reads in MiXCR, keeping a single row per CDR3 protein. The table lists about 12,000 distinct CDR3 sequences, 45% to 60% of them singletons, with about a sixth in the top ten. This sample is drawn from a study of vaccination and CD4 T cells after COVID-19. Study summary: No peptide, an HIV-1 Nef pool, or a CEFX pool was what each control culture received. Study-wide results and limits: From about 20 to 38, the median of SARS-CoV-2-reactive clonotypes rose without reaching significance. Vaccine-specific clones numbering 304 of 307 showed spike mono-reactivity in convalescent patients.

This TCR was recovered from a human donor who had recovered from COVID-19. The material sequenced was CD4+ T cells from blood, cultured in vitro. This chain links TRBV28 with TRBJ1-2; D unresolved. The CDR3 sequence: CASRLGGLGYTF. For the CDR3, the DNA is TGTGCCAGCAGACTTGGAGGGCTTGGCTACACCTTC.